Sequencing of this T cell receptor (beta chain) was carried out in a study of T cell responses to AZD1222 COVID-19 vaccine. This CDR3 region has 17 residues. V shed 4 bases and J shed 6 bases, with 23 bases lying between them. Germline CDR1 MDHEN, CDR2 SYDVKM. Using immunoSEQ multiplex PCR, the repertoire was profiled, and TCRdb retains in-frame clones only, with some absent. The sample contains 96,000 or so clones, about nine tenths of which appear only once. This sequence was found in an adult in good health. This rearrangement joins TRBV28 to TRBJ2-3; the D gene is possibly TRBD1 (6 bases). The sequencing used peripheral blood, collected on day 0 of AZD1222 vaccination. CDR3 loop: CASSSAPTGSDSDTQYF. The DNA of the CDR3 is TGTGCCAGCAGTTCCGCACCGACAGGTTCAGACTCGGATACGCAGTATTTT.